The 18 T cell receptor beta chains presented below share a single source sample, sequenced in a study of shared clonotypes between healthy human individuals. Assay: immunoSEQ multiplex PCR; the TCRdb copy retains only in-frame clones and omits some. The data show about 2 million clones, with around 95% seen just once and 0.1% to 0.15% held by the top ten. Material for sequencing was naive CD4+ T cells sorted from blood. Subset given: CD45RA+ positively selected. These receptors originate from a man between 18 and 29 years old in good health.

CDR3 amino acids: CASSVTARAGRADTQYF. In nucleotides, the CDR3 is TGTGCCAGCAGCGTAACTGCAAGAGCGGGGCGGGCAGATACGCAGTATTTT. The J gene is TRBJ2-3, the V gene TRBV9; 7 positions match TRBD2. CDR1 is SGDLS, CDR2 YYNGEE, per germline. The CDR3 totals 17 residues. The V gene end was trimmed by 1 base and the J gene end by 4 bases; junction bases not matched to a gene: 12.

The J gene is TRBJ1-2, the V gene TRBV2; D not certain. This CDR3 spans 17 amino acids. The germline V gene has CDR1 SNHLY and CDR2 FYNNEI. V was shortened by 2 bases and J by 3 bases, with 19 bases between the two germline ends. The CDR3 DNA is TGTGCCAGCAGTGAACTAATCGGGTTCTCGGCGGACTATGGCTACACCTTC. It is translated as CASSELIGFSADYGYTF.

On this clone: Distinct nucleotide sequences in the sample also encode this CDR3. The CDR3 region has the DNA TGTGCCAGCCGGGGGCAGGGCCTATCACCCCTCCACTTT. Its protein is CASRGQGLSPLHF. The gene calls are TRBV6-6 and TRBJ1-6; D is possibly TRBD1 (6 bases). CDR3 length: 13 residues. Looked up from germline, CDR1 is MNHNY and CDR2 is SVGAGI (reference sequence). The V gene lost 8 bases and the J gene lost 10 bases, with 15 bases spanning the gap.

The chain employs TRBV4-2 and TRBJ2-7; no reliable D call. CDR3 length: 13 residues. Germline CDR1 reads LGHNA; CDR2 reads YNFKEQ. V was trimmed by 0 bases and J by 0 bases, leaving 3 bases between them. As DNA, the CDR3 is TGTGCCAGCAGCCAAGAGAGCTCCTACGAGCAGTACTTC. This sequence encodes CASSQESSYEQYF.

The V and J genes are TRBV10-2 and TRBJ1-6; D remains unclear. Germline V gene sequence: CDR1 WSHSY, CDR2 SAAADI. The CDR3 has 15 residues. V lost 0 bases and J lost 7, with 10 bases in between. The CDR3 loop is CASSESAGSNSPLHF. CDR3 bases: TGCGCCAGCAGTGAGTCTGCAGGCAGCAATTCACCCCTCCACTTT.

V and J are TRBV30 and TRBJ2-1; D call uncertain. CDR3 size: 14 residues. V shed 0 bases and J shed 6 bases, with 12 bases lying between them. The germline gives CDR1 GTSNPN, CDR2 SVGIG (reference sequence). The CDR3 here is CAWSVRVVANEQFF. The DNA for the CDR3 is TGTGCCTGGAGTGTACGGGTAGTCGCCAATGAGCAGTTCTTC.

The chain couples TRBV10-3 to TRBJ2-7; D unresolved. Trimming cost V 11 bases and J 0 bases, with 17 bases left between them. Looked up from germline, CDR1 is ENHRY and CDR2 is SYGVKD. The CDR3 totals 14 residues. The CDR3 spells CASTRTPDSYEQYF. The CDR3 DNA sequence: TGTGCCTCCACCCGGACCCCCGACTCCTACGAGCAGTACTTC.

The rearrangement uses TRBV30 and TRBJ2-1; D might be TRBD1 or TRBD2, each matching 5 bases. Trimming removed 1 base from V and 7 bases from J, with 11 bases in between. Germline values: CDR1 GTSNPN, CDR2 SVGIG (reference sequence). The CDR3 sequence is 13 residues long. The CDR3 DNA follows: TGTGCCTGGAGTGGACAGAGGAGGAATGAGCAGTTCTTC. Residues: CAWSGQRRNEQFF.

The chain has TRBV30 and TRBJ1-5, with 8 bases lining up with TRBD1. V lost 2 bases and J lost 4; bases outside the gene matches: 7. This CDR3 has 15 amino acids. CDR1 is GTSNPN, CDR2 SVGIG, per germline (reference sequence). The CDR3 loop reads CAWSKTGGSNQPQHF. Here the CDR3 DNA reads TGTGCCTGGAGTAAAACAGGGGGTTCTAATCAGCCCCAGCATTTT.

The V call is TRBV20-1, the J call TRBJ2-5, with D unclear. With 5 bases removed from V and 7 bases from J, the gap between germline ends came to 11 bases. The CDR3 is 11 residues long. Looked up from germline, CDR1 is DFQATT and CDR2 is SNEGSKA (reference sequence). CDR3 in DNA: TGCAGTGCTTCTCTGGTGGGGACCCAGTACTTC. Residues: CSASLVGTQYF.

V is TRBV7-2 and J is TRBJ1-6; D is possibly TRBD1 (5 bases). V was trimmed by 0 bases and J by 0 bases, leaving 12 bases between them. Germline CDR1 SGHTA, CDR2 FQGNSA. The CDR3 covers 18 residues. CDR3 region: CASSLAVSGSSYNSPLHF. As DNA, the CDR3 is TGTGCCAGCAGCTTAGCGGTCTCAGGGAGCTCCTATAATTCACCCCTCCACTTT.

The chain joins TRBV6-1 to TRBJ1-4; D unresolved. Trimming cost V 4 bases and J 5 bases, with 11 bases left between them. Looked up from germline, CDR1 is MNHNS and CDR2 is SASEGT. The CDR3 has 14 amino acids. The CDR3 bases are TGTGCCAGCAGTGGAAGGTCCGGGAATGAAAAACTGTTTTTT. Its translation: CASSGRSGNEKLFF.

The chain is built from TRBV11-2 and TRBJ1-4; D is ambiguous. Germline V lookup: CDR1 SGHAT, CDR2 FQNNGV. Trimming removed 2 bases from V and 7 bases from J, with 14 bases in between. The CDR3 consists of 15 residues. The CDR3 sequence: CASSLFRTATEKLFF. The CDR3 DNA reads as TGTGCCAGCAGCTTATTCCGGACGGCCACTGAAAAACTGTTTTTT.

The chain has TRBV10-3 and TRBJ1-1, with 7 positions matching TRBD1. Germline trimming cut 6 bases from V and 0 bases from J; bases unmatched to any gene: 7. There are 15 residues in the CDR3. Germline V CDR1 and CDR2: ENHRY, SYGVKD. The CDR3 reads CAIRALTGLNTEAFF. In nucleotides, the CDR3 is TGTGCCATCAGAGCTTTGACAGGGTTGAACACTGAAGCTTTCTTT.

The chain employs TRBV6-1 and TRBJ1-6, with a possible D match to TRBD1 (5 bases). V lost 2 bases and J 7 bases, leaving 15 bases between the germline ends. The CDR3 is 16 residues long. Germline values: CDR1 MNHNS, CDR2 SASEGT. Here the CDR3 DNA reads TGTGCCAGCAGTGAACTTTATGGGGGTGGCAATTCACCCCTCCACTTT. It codes for CASSELYGGGNSPLHF.

The chain has TRBV10-2 and TRBJ2-7; TRBD2 matches at 13 bases. Germline V gene sequence: CDR1 WSHSY, CDR2 SAAADI. V dropped 6 bases and J dropped 7; count of bases not matched to a gene: 6. The CDR3 sequence is 14 residues long. The DNA for the CDR3 is TGCGCCAGCAGACCGGGACTAGCGGGACGGGAGCAGTACTTC. This translates into CASRPGLAGREQYF.

The chain uses TRBV9 and TRBJ2-2; 8 nucleotides agree with TRBD2. Germline V gene data show CDR1 as SGDLS and CDR2 as YYNGEE. Trimming cost V 4 bases and J 5 bases; bases outside gene matches: 7. This CDR3 region has 15 residues. This CDR3 reads CASSPTPGGTGELFF. In DNA form, the CDR3 reads TGTGCCAGCAGCCCCACACCGGGGGGGACCGGGGAGCTGTTTTTT.

The J gene is TRBJ1-2, the V gene TRBV29-1, with D tentatively TRBD1 (5 bases). V gave up 6 bases and J gave up 6 bases, with 23 bases separating them. CDR1 is SQVTM, CDR2 ANQGSEA, per germline. CDR3 length: 15 residues. The CDR3 DNA reads as TGCAGCGTGCGTTTGGCCAGGGACTTTTTCCATGGCTACACCTTC. Protein sequence: CSVRLARDFFHGYTF.